Shown below are 29 T cell receptor beta chains from a single sample sequenced in a study of blood T cell repertoires in COVID-19. Data came from immunoSEQ multiplex PCR; TCRdb stores just in-frame clones and leaves some out. The sample lists 300,000 to 450,000 clones, 80% to 90% seen once, with about 2.5% in the top ten. Specimen: peripheral blood. The receptor source for this set is a woman aged 60 to 75 with COVID-19, enrolled during active disease.

J is TRBJ1-1 and V is TRBV4-2; 7 nucleotides match TRBD1. CDR1 and CDR2 (germline): LGHNA, YNFKEQ. The CDR3 is made up of 15 amino acids. J gave up 1 base and V 3 bases, and 5 bases lay outside the gene matches. The CDR3 DNA is TGTGCCAGCAGCCATTTGACAGGGACGAACACTGAAGCTTTCTTT. The encoded protein is CASSHLTGTNTEAFF.

The V gene is TRBV2, the J gene TRBJ1-2, with D perhaps matching TRBD1 (6 bases). The germline V gene has CDR1 SNHLY and CDR2 FYNNEI. This CDR3 spans 12 amino acids. The V gene lost 6 bases and the J gene lost 8 bases, with 13 bases spanning the gap. CDR3 sequence reads: CASSTTGYGYTF. DNA of the CDR3: TGTGCCAGCAGCACCACAGGGTACGGCTACACCTTC.

The chain joins TRBV6-5 to TRBJ2-1; 7 bases line up with TRBD1. V shed 6 bases, J shed 1 base, and the junction held 6 bases outside the gene matches. This CDR3 is built from 15 residues. Germline loops: CDR1 MNHEY, CDR2 SVGAGI. The CDR3 coding sequence is TGTGCCAGCAGCACCAAGGGGGCGTCCTACAATGAGCAGTTCTTC. Protein sequence: CASSTKGASYNEQFF.

V is TRBV7-9 and J is TRBJ1-2; 7 bases fit TRBD1. CDR1 SEHNR and CDR2 FQNEAQ come from the germline V gene (reference sequence). The CDR3 totals 15 residues. After removal of 5 bases from V and 4 bases from J, the junction contained 10 bases not matched to a gene. The CDR3 DNA reads TGTGCCAGCAGCGCGCGGGACAGAGACCTCTATGGCTACACCTTC. Translation gives CASSARDRDLYGYTF.

The V and J genes are TRBV28 and TRBJ2-1; unclear D gene. V was cut by 5 bases and J by 7 bases, with 18 bases left in between. The CDR3 has 15 residues. Germline values: CDR1 MDHEN, CDR2 SYDVKM. DNA of the CDR3: TGTGCCAGCAGTCCCCAGCGAAGTAATTTAAATGAGCAGTTCTTC. It yields the protein CASSPQRSNLNEQFF.

V usage is TRBV4-1 and J usage is TRBJ1-6; D is possibly TRBD1 (5 bases). This CDR3 spans 15 amino acids. CDR1 is MGHRA and CDR2 is YSYEKL in the germline V gene. Trimming removed 8 bases from V and 8 bases from J, with 19 bases in between. CDR3 amino acids: CASRIGGFSDSPLHF. The DNA of the CDR3 is TGCGCCAGCCGTATCGGGGGGTTTTCGGATTCACCCCTCCACTTT.

The V call is TRBV7-9, the J call TRBJ2-3; weak D call: TRBD2 (5 bases). This CDR3 is built from 14 residues. Per germline, CDR1 SEHNR and CDR2 FQNEAQ (reference sequence). Trimming cost V 4 bases and J 2 bases, with 10 bases left between them. As DNA, the CDR3 is TGTGCCAGCAGCTCTGAGCGGTTCACAGATACGCAGTATTTT. The encoded protein is CASSSERFTDTQYF.

The sample holds a few counts of this clone. The rearrangement joins TRBV2 to TRBJ1-1, with D possibly TRBD1 on 6 matching bases. The V end lost 6 bases, the J end lost 3 bases, and 17 bases lay between the germline ends. The CDR3 length is 15 residues. CDR1 and CDR2 (germline): SNHLY, FYNNEI. The CDR3 DNA reads TGTGCCAGCAGGTTTCCGACAGGAGCGCACACTGAAGCTTTCTTT. Its translation: CASRFPTGAHTEAFF.

This rearrangement joins TRBV5-4 to TRBJ2-2; 8 bases line up with TRBD1. Germline V gene sequence: CDR1 SGHNT, CDR2 YYREEE (reference sequence). The CDR3 is 17 amino acids. The J segment lost 0 bases and the V segment lost 6 bases, leaving 10 bases of the junction unmatched. CDR3 sequence (DNA): TGTGCCAGCATCAGAACTACAGGGGGGCCGAACACCGGGGAGCTGTTTTTT. It codes for CASIRTTGGPNTGELFF.

This chain connects TRBV6-5 to TRBJ1-2; D unresolved. Trimming shortened V by 0 bases and J by 2 bases, and 10 bases separated the two germline ends. In germline, CDR1 is MNHEY, CDR2 SVGAGI. The CDR3 sequence is 15 residues long. Here the CDR3 DNA reads TGTGCCAGCAGTTACTCCTTTACAACCAACTATGGCTACACCTTC. Translated: CASSYSFTTNYGYTF.

The chain uses TRBV5-6 and TRBJ2-2, with 9 nucleotides matching TRBD1. Germline V gives CDR1 SGHDT, CDR2 YYEEEE. Trimming removed 4 bases from V and 8 bases from J; junction bases left unmatched: 9. This CDR3 spans 15 amino acids. DNA for the CDR3: TGTGCCAGCAGCGCCACCGGGACAGGGACTGGGGAGCTGTTTTTT. It encodes CASSATGTGTGELFF.

The J gene is TRBJ1-4, the V gene TRBV15, with 8 bases matching TRBD1. The CDR3 spans 16 residues. V shed 2 bases and J 4 bases; nucleotides not matched to a gene: 6. Germline CDR1 and CDR2: LNHNV and YYDKDF (reference sequence). CDR3 in amino acids: CATSRIGQGGNEKLFF. The CDR3, as DNA: TGTGCCACCAGCAGAATAGGACAGGGCGGTAATGAAAAACTGTTTTTT.

The chain recombines TRBV7-3 with TRBJ2-7; 9 nucleotides agree with TRBD1. The CDR3 spans 16 residues. The V segment lost 5 bases and the J segment 0 bases; nucleotides outside the gene matches: 8. Germline V gene sequence: CDR1 SGHTA, CDR2 FQGTGA. The CDR3 spells CASSPTGGSRSYEQYF. In DNA form, the CDR3 reads TGTGCCAGCAGCCCCACAGGGGGCTCCCGCTCCTACGAGCAGTACTTC. Variable domain in full (rest from reference TRBV7-3 and TRBJ2-7): GAGVSQTPSNKVTEKGKYVELRCDPISGHTALYWYRQSLGQGPEFLIYFQGTGAADDSGLPNDRFFAVRPEGSVSTLKIQRTERGDSAVYLCASSPTGGSRSYEQYFGPGTRLTVT.

On this clone: This sample includes further DNA sequences coding for the same CDR3. The chain combines TRBV19 with TRBJ2-5; maybe TRBD2 (6 bases). CDR1 and CDR2 from the germline V gene are LNHDA and SQIVND (reference sequence). The CDR3 sequence is 15 residues long. Deletions cut 1 base from V and 0 bases from J, with 9 bases between. CDR3 amino acids: CASSIGGGYQETQYF. CDR3 DNA sequence: TGTGCCAGTAGTATAGGAGGAGGGTACCAAGAGACCCAGTACTTC.

V is TRBV28 and J is TRBJ1-2; perhaps TRBD1 as D (5 bases). This CDR3 has 12 residues. V was clipped by 5 bases and J by 8 bases, with 12 bases between them. Per the germline V gene, CDR1 is MDHEN and CDR2 is SYDVKM. CDR3 region: CASSVQGRGYTF. CDR3 in DNA: TGTGCCAGCAGTGTCCAGGGTCGGGGCTACACCTTC.

This clone was seen just once. The CDR3 DNA reads TGTGCCAGCAGCTTACGGACTAGCGGGGGGCAGGAGACCCAGTACTTC. Residues: CASSLRTSGGQETQYF. The chain joins TRBV3-1 (or the pseudogene TRBV3-2) to TRBJ2-5; TRBD2 matches at 14 bases. V lost 5 bases, J lost 5 bases, and 7 bases stayed unmatched. Germline lookup yields CDR1 LGHDT and CDR2 YNNKEL (reference sequence). This CDR3 contains 16 residues.

J is TRBJ1-2 and V is TRBV4-1; possible D gene TRBD1, 5 bases. V shed 1 base and J shed 5 bases, with 14 bases lying between them. The CDR3 is 15 residues long. Germline CDR1 MGHRA, CDR2 YSYEKL. The CDR3 DNA sequence: TGCGCCAGCAGCCAAGTTGGGGCACAGGTTTATGGCTACACCTTC. It codes for CASSQVGAQVYGYTF.

V is TRBV19 and J is TRBJ1-2; TRBD1 matches 7 bases. From germline, CDR1 is LNHDA and CDR2 SQIVND (reference sequence). CDR3 size: 14 residues. The ends lost 1 base at V and 3 bases at J; junction bases unmatched: 2. For the CDR3, the DNA is TGTGCCAGTAGTATAGGGAGGGGGCACTATGGCTACACCTTC. Protein: CASSIGRGHYGYTF.

The chain couples TRBV29-1 to TRBJ2-7; TRBD1 agrees at 8 bases. The CDR3 consists of 14 residues. Germline assignment: CDR1 SQVTM and CDR2 ANQGSEA. The V gene end was trimmed by 5 bases and the J gene end by 0 bases; junction bases not matched to a gene: 6. This chain's CDR3 is CSVRGTGRSYEQYF. In DNA, the CDR3 is TGCAGCGTTCGTGGGACAGGACGCTCCTACGAGCAGTACTTC.

V is TRBV30 and J is TRBJ1-2; unclear D gene. CDR3 length: 13 residues. V lost 6 bases, J lost 0 bases, and 11 bases lay in between. CDR1 GTSNPN and CDR2 SVGIG come from the germline V gene (reference sequence). CDR3 amino acids: CACWLNANYGYTF. In DNA, the CDR3 is TGTGCCTGCTGGCTGAACGCTAACTATGGCTACACCTTC.

The rearrangement links TRBV7-7 to TRBJ2-1; 9 nucleotides line up with TRBD1. The V segment lost 1 base and the J segment 4 bases; nucleotides outside the gene matches: 2. CDR3 size: 15 residues. Germline-derived CDR1 and CDR2 are SSHAT and FNYEAQ (reference sequence). CDR3 loop: CASSLGQGVYNEQFF. The CDR3 DNA sequence: TGTGCCAGCAGCTTAGGACAGGGGGTATACAATGAGCAGTTCTTC.

The chain carries TRBV2 and TRBJ2-7; TRBD2 agrees at 8 bases. The CDR3 length is 14 residues. With 3 bases clipped from V and 5 bases from J, the junction kept 6 bases outside the gene matches. Germline CDR1 is SNHLY and CDR2 is FYNNEI. CDR3 coding DNA: TGTGCCAGCAGTGAGGTAGCGGGGACGGACGAGCAGTACTTC. Translating gives CASSEVAGTDEQYF.

CDR3 amino acids: CASSPFGGGVDGYTF. CDR3 in DNA: TGTGCCAGCAGCCCCTTTGGGGGGGGTGTGGATGGCTACACCTTC. The V gene is TRBV9, the J gene TRBJ1-2, with D maybe TRBD1 (5 bases). The CDR3 spans 15 residues. Looked up from germline, CDR1 is SGDLS and CDR2 is YYNGEE. Trimming pared 4 bases from V and 6 bases from J, leaving 19 bases between.

V gene TRBV3-1 (or the pseudogene TRBV3-2) combines with J gene TRBJ1-4, with a weak D call TRBD1 (6 bases). The germline V gene encodes CDR1 LGHDT and CDR2 YNNKEL (reference sequence). The CDR3 extends over 13 amino acids. Trimming took off 3 bases at V and 8 bases at J, with 10 bases between the two ends. In nucleotides, the CDR3 is TGTGCCAGCAGCCAGGGGGCCAAGGAAAAACTGTTTTTT. As protein: CASSQGAKEKLFF.

V is TRBV2 and J is TRBJ2-7; 11 bases are a match to TRBD2. With 6 bases clipped from V and 6 bases from J, the junction kept 4 bases outside the gene matches. The CDR3 runs 13 residues. The germline V gene has CDR1 SNHLY and CDR2 FYNNEI. CDR3 DNA sequence: TGTGCCAGCAGAGTGGGACTAGCGGCCGAGCAGTACTTC. As protein: CASRVGLAAEQYF.

J is TRBJ2-2 and V is TRBV5-1; a weak D match, TRBD1 (5 bases). CDR1 and CDR2 (germline): SGHRS, YFSETQ. The CDR3 runs to 16 residues. V was clipped by 7 bases and J by 4 bases, with 20 bases between them. CDR3 sequence: CASGSGQAPSTGELFF. CDR3 sequence (DNA): TGCGCCAGCGGCTCAGGACAAGCCCCCAGCACCGGGGAGCTGTTTTTT. The complete variable domain, with remaining parts taken from reference TRBV5-1 and TRBJ2-2, reads KAGVTQTPRYLIKTRGQQVTLSCSPISGHRSVSWYQQTPGQGLQFLFEYFSETQRNKGNFPGRFSGRQFSNSRSEMNVSTLELGDSALYLCASGSGQAPSTGELFFGEGSRLTVL.

The chain links TRBV3-1 (or the pseudogene TRBV3-2) to TRBJ1-1; D might be TRBD1 (6 bases). The CDR3 is 12 residues long. Germline-derived CDR1 and CDR2 are LGHDT and YNNKEL (reference sequence). The ends were cut back, 2 bases at V and 6 bases at J, with 7 bases in the middle. DNA for the CDR3: TGTGCCAGCAGCCAAAGGGGGTCTGAAGCTTTCTTT. Its translation is CASSQRGSEAFF.

This clone has a single count. V and J are TRBV7-2 and TRBJ2-1, with 7 bases lining up with TRBD1. CDR3 length equals 15 residues. Trimming cost V 3 bases and J 0 bases; bases outside gene matches: 2. CDR1 SGHTA and CDR2 FQGNSA come from the germline V gene. CDR3 amino acids: CASSFRGNSYNEQFF. In DNA, the CDR3 is TGTGCCAGCAGCTTCAGGGGGAACTCCTACAATGAGCAGTTCTTC.

The chain has TRBV11-2 and TRBJ2-7, with 11 bases that match TRBD1. The CDR3 spans 17 residues. CDR1 and CDR2 (germline): SGHAT, FQNNGV. V lost 2 bases and J lost 3; bases outside the gene matches: 9. The CDR3 DNA reads TGTGCCAGCAGCTTAATAACAACCGGGACAGGGGGCTACGAGCAGTACTTC. As protein: CASSLITTGTGGYEQYF.